One and the same sample provided the 19 T cell receptor beta chains below, sequenced in a study of PD-L1 blockade in urothelial cancer. Stated time point: pretreatment peripheral blood. TCRdb's table, derived via immunoSEQ multiplex PCR, lists solely in-frame clones and lacks some. The sample holds tens of thousands of clones, roughly 76% seen once. The sequencing here drew on PBMCs, taken around atezolizumab (anti-PD-L1) treatment. These receptors all come from a man in his 70s with urothelial cancer.

The chain carries TRBV5-1 and TRBJ1-1, with D unresolved. Germline CDR1 reads SGHRS; CDR2 reads YFSETQ. The CDR3 spans 13 residues. Trimming removed 4 bases at V and 11 bases at J, with 18 bases between. CDR3 sequence: CASSAGGPVEAFF. As DNA, the CDR3 is TGCGCCAGCAGCGCGGGCGGGCCAGTCGAGGCTTTCTTT.

The gene calls are TRBV14 and TRBJ2-5; 13 positions match TRBD2. V lost 5 bases and J lost 1; bases outside the gene matches: 7. The length of the CDR3 is 17 residues. Germline loops: CDR1 SGHDN, CDR2 FVKESK. The CDR3 loop is CASSERRTSGGQETQYF. CDR3 nucleotides: TGTGCCAGCAGCGAACGCCGGACTAGCGGGGGCCAAGAGACCCAGTACTTC.

This clone was recorded only once. The CDR3 protein is CASSLNSRRGNTIYF. The CDR3 DNA reads as TGCGCCAGCAGCTTGAACAGCCGCCGGGGGAACACCATATATTTT. V gene TRBV5-1 combines with J gene TRBJ1-3; the D gene is possibly TRBD1 (5 bases). CDR1 and CDR2 (germline): SGHRS, YFSETQ. The CDR3 is 15 amino acids. Trimming stripped 1 base from V and 7 bases from J, with 15 bases between.

The chain combines TRBV7-2 with TRBJ2-2, with 7 positions matching TRBD1. The CDR3 extends over 16 amino acids. CDR1 and CDR2 from the germline V gene are SGHTA and FQGNSA. V trimming: 1 base; J trimming: 8 bases; junction bases outside the gene matches: 10. CDR3 bases: TGTGCCAGCAGCTTAGACGGACAGGACTGGAATGGGGAGCTGTTTTTT. Translated, it gives CASSLDGQDWNGELFF.

V usage is TRBV5-6 and J usage is TRBJ1-2; TRBD1 matches 9 bases. CDR3 length: 15 amino acids. In germline, CDR1 is SGHDT, CDR2 YYEEEE. V lost 4 bases and J lost 4; bases outside the gene matches: 8. CDR3 coding DNA: TGTGCCAGCAGCCCGGGGACAGGGAGAGGCTATGGCTACACCTTC. The encoded protein is CASSPGTGRGYGYTF. The whole variable domain, filled in from reference TRBV5-6 and TRBJ1-2, reads DAGVTQSPTHLIKTRGQQVTLRCSPKSGHDTVSWYQQALGQGPQFIFQYYEEEERQRGNFPDRFSGHQFPNYSSELNVNALLLGDSALYLCASSPGTGRGYGYTFGSGTRLTVV.

The chain employs TRBV9 and TRBJ1-4; D possibly corresponds to TRBD1 (5 bases). CDR1 SGDLS and CDR2 YYNGEE come from the germline V gene. V lost 4 bases and J 1 base, leaving 11 bases between the germline ends. The CDR3 has 15 amino acids. CDR3 DNA sequence: TGTGCCAGCAGCTTTGGGACTATAACTAATGAAAAACTGTTTTTT. This sequence encodes CASSFGTITNEKLFF.

CDR3 sequence: CASSPGQGGTGELFF. Here the CDR3 DNA reads TGTGCCAGCAGCCCCGGACAGGGGGGGACCGGGGAGCTGTTTTTT. The chain links TRBV7-2 to TRBJ2-2; TRBD1 matches at 10 bases. CDR1 and CDR2 (germline): SGHTA, FQGNSA. With 5 bases clipped from V and 5 bases from J, the junction kept 5 bases outside the gene matches. The CDR3 consists of 15 residues.

The chain uses TRBV7-2 and TRBJ1-1, with D possibly being TRBD1 (5 bases). V was clipped by 2 bases and J by 7 bases, with 14 bases between them. CDR3 size: 14 residues. Germline CDR1 SGHTA, CDR2 FQGNSA. The CDR3: CASSLSRQSIEAFF. CDR3 DNA sequence: TGTGCCAGCAGCTTAAGCCGACAGAGCATTGAAGCTTTCTTT.

The rearrangement links TRBV18 to TRBJ2-2, with 7 bases lining up with TRBD1. The CDR3 totals 15 residues. V lost 6 bases to trimming and J lost 0 bases; unmatched junction nucleotides: 4. Per germline, CDR1 KGHSH and CDR2 LQKENI. The CDR3 sequence: CASSTQGANTGELFF. The DNA of the CDR3 is TGTGCCAGCTCGACTCAGGGGGCGAACACCGGGGAGCTGTTTTTT.

In nucleotides, the CDR3 is TGTGCCAGCAGTTATCCGGGGAGGGCCTACGAGCAGTACTTC. This gives the protein CASSYPGRAYEQYF. The chain is built from TRBV6-5 and TRBJ2-7; 7 positions agree with TRBD2. After removal of 3 bases from V and 2 bases from J, the junction contained 4 bases not matched to a gene. In germline, CDR1 is MNHEY, CDR2 SVGAGI. The CDR3 extends over 14 amino acids.

This chain uses TRBV6-1 with TRBJ1-3; D uncertain. The V gene's germline CDR1 is MNHNS and CDR2 SASEGT. The V and J ends lost 3 bases and 0 bases respectively, with 6 bases between them. This CDR3 has 14 amino acids. The CDR3 loop reads CASSDENSGNTIYF. The CDR3 coding sequence is TGTGCCAGCAGTGATGAGAACTCTGGAAACACCATATATTTT.

The genes are TRBV9 and TRBJ2-7; 9 nucleotides line up with TRBD1. J gave up 3 bases and V 4 bases, and 8 bases lay outside the gene matches. The CDR3 runs 15 residues. Germline lookup yields CDR1 SGDLS and CDR2 YYNGEE. The CDR3 DNA reads as TGTGCCAGCAGCCCCAAACAGGGGGCTATCTACGAGCAGTACTTC. Its translation is CASSPKQGAIYEQYF.

This chain links TRBV6-6 with TRBJ1-2; 9 bases line up with TRBD1. Germline CDR1 MNHNY, CDR2 SVGAGI (reference sequence). CDR3 length equals 15 residues. With V trimmed by 4 bases and J by 7 bases, 10 bases remained unmatched. CDR3 DNA sequence: TGTGCCAGCAGTTTACTCCCGACAGGGGGTAGTGGCTACACCTTC. Its translation: CASSLLPTGGSGYTF.

This chain links TRBV11-2 with TRBJ2-3; TRBD2 is a possible D gene (5 bases). Germline V CDR1 and CDR2: SGHAT, FQNNGV. The CDR3 runs to 14 residues. Trimming cost V 3 bases and J 3 bases, with 10 bases left between them. DNA of the CDR3: TGTGCCAGCAGCTTCCGAGGGCCAACAGATACGCAGTATTTT. Translation: CASSFRGPTDTQYF. The complete variable domain, with remaining parts taken from reference TRBV11-2 and TRBJ2-3, reads EAGVAQSPRYKIIEKRQSVAFWCNPISGHATLYWYQQILGQGPKLLIQFQNNGVVDDSQLPKDRFSAERLKGVDSTLKIQPAKLEDSAVYLCASSFRGPTDTQYFGPGTRLTVL.

The CDR3 region is CASSPRQGARTEAFF. As DNA, the CDR3 is TGTGCCAGCAGTCCCCGACAGGGGGCGCGGACTGAAGCTTTCTTT. This sequence joins TRBV27 and TRBJ1-1; 10 bases align to TRBD1. V was pared by 5 bases and J by 5 bases, with 8 bases of the junction left unmatched. The germline CDR1 and CDR2 sequences are MNHEY and SMNVEV (reference sequence). CDR3 length equals 15 residues.

The chain joins TRBV27 to TRBJ2-1, with 8 bases that match TRBD2. This CDR3 is built from 14 residues. Trimming cost V 7 bases and J 2 bases; bases outside gene matches: 4. The V gene's germline CDR1 is MNHEY and CDR2 SMNVEV (reference sequence). The CDR3 loop is CASTLAGPYNEQFF. The DNA for the CDR3 is TGTGCCAGCACTCTAGCGGGTCCCTACAATGAGCAGTTCTTC.

The chain is built from TRBV29-1 and TRBJ2-3; D is perhaps TRBD1 (5 bases). Germline-derived CDR1 and CDR2 are SQVTM and ANQGSEA. This CDR3 region has 15 residues. V was clipped by 1 base and J by 2 bases, with 13 bases between them. CDR3 region: CSVEGGTAATDTQYF. The CDR3 region has the DNA TGCAGCGTTGAAGGGGGCACGGCAGCCACAGATACGCAGTATTTT.

The chain uses TRBV5-1 and TRBJ2-7; TRBD1 might be the D (6 bases). The CDR3 consists of 16 residues. V was clipped by 4 bases and J by 2 bases, with 19 bases between them. Germline loops: CDR1 SGHRS, CDR2 YFSETQ. The CDR3 DNA is TGCGCCAGCAGCCCCTCGGACCCAGGGGCGCCCTACGAGCAGTACTTC. Its translation is CASSPSDPGAPYEQYF.

The genes are TRBV4-1 and TRBJ1-1; 12 bases agree with TRBD1. CDR3 length equals 17 residues. V lost 0 bases to trimming and J lost 6 bases; unmatched junction nucleotides: 8. Germline V gene sequence: CDR1 MGHRA, CDR2 YSYEKL. The CDR3 region is CASSQDSRGQGAAEAFF. The CDR3 coding sequence is TGCGCCAGCAGCCAAGATTCTCGGGGACAGGGGGCCGCTGAAGCTTTCTTT.